This T cell receptor (beta chain) was identified during a study of blood T cells in healthy people across ages. Broader study findings: Estimated diversity across one million T cells was deemed an underestimate.

This CDR3 has 15 amino acids. Germline values: CDR1 SGHTA, CDR2 FQGNSA. A second PCR, run for roughly 7 to 12 cycles, used a sample-barcoded 5' primer plus a J-beta primer mix. TCRdb used MiXCR to reprocess the 5' RACE reads, holding one entry per CDR3 protein. The sample includes hundreds of thousands of distinct CDR3 sequences, about 61% of them seen just once. Russia was home to the donors, healthy Caucasian individuals aged about 6 to 90. Concerning this clonotype itself: Its antigen remains unidentified.

The sequencing input was blood. This clonotype originated in a man aged 40-49 years in good health. J is TRBJ2-7 and V is TRBV7-2, with 11 bases lining up with TRBD1. The J call may be wrong; the DNA end is better matched by TRBJ2-5. This CDR3 is CASSAWTGGGETQYF. The DNA of the CDR3 is TGTGCCAGCAGCGCCTGGACAGGGGGCGGAGAGACCCAGTACTTC.